The subject of this entry is one T cell receptor beta chain. Its antigen is undetermined. V lost 6 bases and J lost 7, with 28 bases in between. CDR1 and CDR2 from the germline V gene are MDHEN and SYDVKM. The CDR3 covers 18 residues. The sample comes from a study of response to subunit inactivated influenza vaccine. TCRdb called the RT-PCR reads again in MiXCR, with one record for every CDR3 protein. Of 250,000 to 350,000 distinct CDR3 sequences listed, 20% to 25% were seen once; the top ten hold about 9.3%. Study observations and caveats: The authors suggested that every seasonal influenza vaccination recruits few new T cells.

The V and J genes are TRBV28 and TRBJ2-1; D is possibly TRBD1 (6 bases). The source was PBMCs from blood, collected less than 22 months after vaccination. The sequence was collected from a man aged 50-75 years who received an inactivated influenza vaccine. The CDR3 DNA reads TGTGCCAGCAGCAACCCCTCAGGGGCACTCTTTGTGAGAAATGAGCAGTTCTTC. This gives the protein CASSNPSGALFVRNEQFF.